In this sample, the clone carrying this T cell receptor (beta chain) turned up once. Under the authors' procedure: Reference gene primer amplification in the assay estimated nucleated cell counts. Sequencing used immunoSEQ multiplex PCR; TCRdb keeps in-frame clones, though not all of them. V and J calls and clone size are those listed in that table; D and trimming were worked out from the DNA. The sample records 220,000 or so clones, around 83% being singletons. With 5 bases clipped from V and 4 bases from J, the junction kept 4 bases outside the gene matches. Germline assignment: CDR1 SGHAT and CDR2 FQNNGV. The CDR3 length is 14 residues. This specimen belongs to a study of blood T cell repertoires in COVID-19. In the study overall: Sources were T cells, B-cell-depleted T cells, or PBMCs; the material itself was cDNA or gDNA.

Participants were aged about 18 to 90 years from 20 to 30 US areas. The sample comprised PBMCs or T cells enriched from blood (not recorded which). V usage is TRBV11-2 and J usage is TRBJ1-3, with 8 bases identical to TRBD1. The sequence derives from a woman in her forties who had recovered from COVID-19. The CDR3 here is CASSLTGVGNTIYF. The DNA of the CDR3 is TGTGCCAGCAGCCTGACAGGGGTCGGAAACACCATATATTTT.